The T cell receptor (beta chain) described here comes from a study of CD8+CD57+ T cells in acquired aplastic anemia. Study details: Yields of DNA that came from sorted CD4+ and CD8+ cells averaged about 2.9 ug. Regarding the study as a whole: Overlapping CD8+ CDR3 repertoires of patients and controls contained approximately 28 shared sequences.

Sequencing involved patients with CD8+CD57+ cell expansion previously shown by flow cytometry. Genomic DNA was employed as the template in profiling TCR beta VDJ and CDR3. One entry per CDR3 protein results from TCRdb running MiXCR on the reads. The data show some 92,000 distinct CDR3 sequences, with around 68% seen just once and 65% held by the top ten. As concerns this clonotype: Its target is not known.

Germline CDR1 and CDR2: ENHRY and SYGVKD. Trimming removed 8 bases from V and 5 bases from J; junction bases left unmatched: 7. The CDR3 contains 13 residues. The sequence was collected from a human donor with aplastic anemia. The sample comprised sorted CD4+, CD8+, or CD8+CD57+ T cells (not recorded which) from PBMCs. The V call is TRBV10-3, the J call TRBJ1-1, with TRBD1 identical over 8 bases. CDR3 DNA sequence: TGTGCCATCGGGACAGGTAGGGGGACTGAAGCTTTCTTT. The encoded protein is CAIGTGRGTEAFF.